The sequence of this T cell receptor (beta chain) was determined in a study of T cell responses to AZD1222 COVID-19 vaccine (dated by TCRdb to 2020 to 2022). For the wider study: TCR sequencing was performed for fewer than 250 trial participants, of whom 200 to 210 were given two doses of AZD1222 and approximately 26 were given two doses of MenACWY control vaccine. Enrollment into the trials was organized by age into subgroups of 18-55, 56-69 and 70-plus years, and those subgroups contained roughly 150, 30 and 60 TCR-sequenced participants, respectively.

Results the study describes overall, beyond this receptor: Nearly half of unique spike-specific TCRs reportedly recognized epitopes outside regions mutated in the B.1.351 and B.1.1.7 variants. In the small 56-69-year group, the increase in depth fell short of significance, most likely because of low power. Conclusions about previously exposed vaccinees are limited, since just six AZD1222 recipients were seropositive for SARS-CoV-2 at baseline. Spike-specific TCR breadth and depth rose significantly after two AZD1222 doses compared with day 0 and with MenACWY recipients. The whole spike protein was spanned by vaccine-associated CD4 TCRs, and dominant responses were seen in regions 160-218 and 743-854. Participants were mostly white British, with more females than males. The authors suggested clonal diversity may have been underestimated. Because no day 14 peak-response samples were available, the repertoires could be characterized only after the peak T cell response.

The CDR3 regions of human TCRbeta chains were subjected to immunosequencing. In the authors' own workflow: TCRs in the repertoires were matched against a reference library of SARS-CoV-2-specific TCRs that had been generated with the MIRA antigen-specificity platform. Breadth meant the fraction of unique TCRs that were SARS-CoV-2-associated, whereas depth meant the fraction of total T cells that were SARS-CoV-2-associated. Each spike-specific TCR was assigned to its reactive spike region and to a CD4 or CD8 class using the MIRA data. Log10-transformed breadth and depth values were compared by one-way ANOVA with Sidak's multiple comparisons tests. The source is immuneACCESS, and TCRdb retained only in-frame sequences with V and J called. Part of the clones is not carried over; for the studies checked, unresolved V genes explain less than half of this, and the remainder is unexplained. The D gene and trimming were derived from the DNA, and the V and J assignments and clone size from that table. The sample yields more than 80,000 clones; 85% to 95% were counted once. The ten top clones hold around 30% of the sample.

What this sample's time point label stands for: about 28 days (+/-7) after the second vaccine dose. Because spike-specific TCR depth and breadth did not differ between the two schedules, AZD1222 recipients who got a second dose at roughly 4 weeks were pooled with those who got a second dose at roughly 12 weeks. The vaccinee samples were drawn from two UK trials, COV001 and COV002, one of which was a single-blind randomized controlled phase 2/3 trial testing AZD1222 (ChAdOx1 nCoV-19) in healthy adults. For TCRbeta chain sequencing, PBMC samples from trial participants were taken at day 0 and at day 28 after the second dose. CDR1 and CDR2 are read off the germline V gene as WSHSY and SAAADI. Reading from cysteine to phenylalanine, the CDR3 counts 12 amino acids. Of all the DNA, just the CDR3 is kept, 36 bases in frame from base 1. V lost 10 bases and J lost 6 bases, and the count of bases not matched to a germline gene is 8.

On this clone itself: The target of this receptor is not known. Qualities for individual bases were not recorded, and no much larger clone is one base off.

The sample consisted of peripheral blood, taken 28 days after the second AZD1222 dose. Rearrangement joined TRBV10-2 to TRBJ2-7; a stretch of 8 junction bases matches TRBD1. The sequence was collected from an adult who received the AZD1222 COVID-19 vaccine. The sequenced DNA: TGCGCCACGGTGGGACAGGCCCCCGAGCAGTACTTC. This is translated as CATVGQAPEQYF.